The 23 T cell receptor beta chains listed next were all sequenced from one sample in a study of shared T cell receptors in the human thymus. Clones were sequenced by immunoSEQ multiplex PCR, and TCRdb holds only the in-frame ones, with some missing. This sample has 650,000 to 950,000 clones, with 70% to 90% found just once. These data also featured in a second study, about human thymus T cells.

The sequenced sample was thymocytes. These receptors were taken from a girl less than two years old with a congenital heart defect.

The gene calls are TRBV4-1 and TRBJ2-2, with 7 bases identical to TRBD1. The germline gives CDR1 MGHRA, CDR2 YSYEKL. V was clipped by 0 bases and J by 6 bases; unmatched bases: 13. The CDR3 has 18 amino acids. The CDR3 spells CASSQENPDRVGSGELFF. The CDR3 bases are TGCGCCAGCAGCCAAGAAAACCCCGACAGGGTTGGATCCGGGGAGCTGTTTTTT.

CDR3 loop: CASSEARGGRNNEQFF. The DNA of the CDR3 is TGTGCCAGCAGTGAAGCGCGAGGGGGCCGGAACAATGAGCAGTTCTTC. V gene TRBV2 combines with J gene TRBJ2-1; 7 nucleotides align to TRBD1. After removal of 0 bases from V and 5 bases from J, the junction contained 7 bases not matched to a gene. Germline CDR1 is SNHLY and CDR2 is FYNNEI. The CDR3 covers 16 residues.

The rearrangement uses TRBV5-6 and TRBJ2-2; perhaps TRBD2 as D (6 bases). This CDR3 is 18 amino acids long. Germline V gene lookup returns CDR1 SGHDT and CDR2 YYEEEE. V was clipped by 5 bases and J by 8 bases, with 28 bases between them. The CDR3 sequence: CASSLTLPRRAGEGELFF. In DNA form, the CDR3 reads TGTGCCAGCAGTTTAACTCTCCCGAGGAGGGCTGGAGAAGGGGAGCTGTTTTTT.

The chain employs TRBV5-1 and TRBJ1-2; D possibly corresponds to TRBD1 (5 bases). This CDR3 contains 13 residues. The germline CDR1 and CDR2 sequences are SGHRS and YFSETQ. V was trimmed by 4 bases and J by 7 bases, leaving 14 bases between them. The CDR3 is CASSPGAGFGYTF. The CDR3 bases are TGCGCCAGCAGCCCTGGGGCAGGGTTTGGCTACACCTTC.

The chain joins TRBV5-8 to TRBJ1-5; 9 bases match TRBD1. V lost 0 bases and J lost 4; bases outside the gene matches: 14. The CDR3 has 19 amino acids. Germline CDR1 SGHTS, CDR2 YDEGEE. The CDR3 sequence: CASSLAVSRDRERNQPQHF. CDR3 sequence (DNA): TGTGCCAGCAGCTTGGCGGTGTCCCGGGACAGGGAAAGGAATCAGCCCCAGCATTTT.

The chain links TRBV27 to TRBJ1-5; D perhaps matches TRBD1 (6 bases). The CDR3 is made up of 17 amino acids. CDR1 and CDR2 (germline): MNHEY, SMNVEV (reference sequence). Between the trimmed V and J ends, which lost 4 bases and 3 bases, there was a span of 19 bases. This CDR3 is CASSCRTAKGINQPQHF. The CDR3 DNA reads TGTGCCAGCAGTTGCAGGACAGCTAAGGGGATCAATCAGCCCCAGCATTTT.

The chain recombines TRBV2 with TRBJ2-5, with a possible D match to TRBD2 (5 bases). V shed 2 bases and J shed 7 bases, with 14 bases lying between them. The CDR3 totals 14 residues. The germline V gene encodes CDR1 SNHLY and CDR2 FYNNEI. In nucleotides, the CDR3 is TGTGCCAGCAGTGAAAGAGGACTCGGATGGACCCAGTACTTC. Translated: CASSERGLGWTQYF.

The rearrangement joins TRBV29-1 to TRBJ1-1, with 7 bases matching TRBD1. V gave up 6 bases and J gave up 4 bases; unmatched junction bases: 14. Germline CDR1 is SQVTM and CDR2 is ANQGSEA. The CDR3 has 15 residues. The CDR3 is CSVDPPQGLGTEAFF. The CDR3 DNA reads as TGCAGCGTGGACCCTCCACAGGGGCTGGGCACTGAAGCTTTCTTT.

This chain uses TRBV11-2 with TRBJ1-4, with 8 positions matching TRBD1. The CDR3 is 14 amino acids. The germline V gene has CDR1 SGHAT and CDR2 FQNNGV. The V segment lost 5 bases and the J segment 7 bases; nucleotides outside the gene matches: 6. The CDR3 region is CASSADRDTEKLFF. Here the CDR3 DNA reads TGTGCCAGCAGCGCGGACAGGGACACTGAAAAACTGTTTTTT.

As to this clone: At one end, the junction sequence differs from germline, possibly due to a read error. V gene TRBV25-1 combines with J gene TRBJ2-7, with 7 bases that match TRBD1. Germline-derived CDR1 and CDR2 are MGHDK and SYGVNS. This CDR3 comprises 11 residues. The CDR3 is CASSDDRAMNF. The CDR3, as DNA: TGTGCCAGCAGTGACGACAGGGCGATGAACTTC.

CDR3 in amino acids: CASSSDRPLAKNIQYF. Here the CDR3 DNA reads TGTGCCAGCAGCTCGGACAGGCCCCTGGCCAAAAACATTCAGTACTTC. The chain couples TRBV11-2 to TRBJ2-4; 7 positions agree with TRBD1. V trimming: 4 bases; J trimming: 1 base; junction bases outside the gene matches: 7. The CDR3 runs to 16 residues. CDR1 is SGHAT and CDR2 is FQNNGV in the germline V gene.

V usage is TRBV7-9 and J usage is TRBJ2-7; D may be TRBD1 (5 bases). The CDR3 is made up of 15 amino acids. V shed 4 bases and J shed 0 bases, with 13 bases lying between them. Germline loops: CDR1 SEHNR, CDR2 FQNEAQ (reference sequence). This CDR3 is CASSSRTPRSYEQYF. CDR3 in DNA: TGTGCCAGCAGCTCCCGGACACCACGCTCCTACGAGCAGTACTTC.

The chain is built from TRBV2 and TRBJ1-5; 10 bases line up with TRBD1. The CDR3 consists of 19 residues. Trimming at V came to 6 bases and at J to 4 bases, leaving 18 bases not matched to a gene. Germline V CDR1 and CDR2: SNHLY, FYNNEI. CDR3 loop: CASRPPISPGTGENQPQHF. CDR3 bases: TGTGCCAGCAGGCCCCCGATCTCTCCCGGGACAGGGGAAAATCAGCCCCAGCATTTT.

The chain joins TRBV6-1 to TRBJ1-4; D gene unclear. CDR1 and CDR2 from the germline V gene are MNHNS and SASEGT. The CDR3 is 12 amino acids. The V and J ends lost 3 bases and 15 bases respectively, with 14 bases between them. CDR3 sequence: CASSDFQAQMFF. CDR3 DNA: TGTGCCAGCAGTGATTTCCAGGCCCAAATGTTTTTT.

A note on this clone: The junction departs from germline at one end; a sequencing error may be responsible. The sample has other DNA sequences that encode this CDR3 too. The chain is built from TRBV25-1 and TRBJ2-1; TRBD2 matches 9 bases. The CDR3 loop spans 16 amino acids. Germline assignment: CDR1 MGHDK and CDR2 SYGVNS. This chain's CDR3 is CASSDYSGGSYNEQFF. The CDR3 DNA reads TGTGCCAGCAGTGACTATAGCGGGGGCTCCTACAATGAGCAATTCTTC.

This clone showed up just a few times. V gene TRBV7-3 combines with J gene TRBJ1-3; 9 bases fit TRBD1. V was clipped by 5 bases and J by 7 bases; unmatched bases: 9. The CDR3 has 15 amino acids. Germline CDR1 is SGHTA and CDR2 is FQGTGA. CDR3 nucleotide sequence: TGTGCCAGCAGCCGACATTCGACAGGGGGGAACACCATATATTTT. It yields the protein CASSRHSTGGNTIYF.

This chain links TRBV4-2 with TRBJ2-7; 9 nucleotides match TRBD2. This CDR3 spans 17 amino acids. V dropped 0 bases and J dropped 0; count of bases not matched to a gene: 6. Germline V lookup: CDR1 LGHNA, CDR2 YNFKEQ. In DNA, the CDR3 is TGTGCCAGCAGCCAAGAGGAGGAGCGGGGGGTCTCCTACGAGCAGTACTTC. Residues: CASSQEEERGVSYEQYF.

The chain couples TRBV12-5 to TRBJ2-3; a possible D gene is TRBD1 (6 bases). The ends were cut back, 2 bases at V and 1 base at J, with 13 bases in the middle. The germline V gene encodes CDR1 LGHNT and CDR2 FRNRAP. The length of the CDR3 is 16 residues. The CDR3 sequence: CASGLKTGNGTDTQYF. As DNA, the CDR3 is TGTGCTAGTGGTTTGAAAACAGGGAACGGCACAGATACGCAGTATTTT.

J is TRBJ1-5 and V is TRBV5-4; TRBD1 agrees at 7 bases. The length of the CDR3 is 16 residues. Trimming at V came to 3 bases and at J to 3 bases, leaving 9 bases not matched to a gene. Germline V gives CDR1 SGHNT, CDR2 YYREEE (reference sequence). This chain's CDR3 is CASSSGTDFSNQPQHF. CDR3 sequence (DNA): TGTGCCAGCAGCTCCGGGACAGATTTTTCCAATCAGCCCCAGCATTTT.

The rearrangement uses TRBV5-1 and TRBJ2-7; TRBD1 matches at 8 bases. CDR3 length equals 18 residues. The trim removed 4 bases at V and 3 bases at J, leaving 18 bases unmatched. From germline, CDR1 is SGHRS and CDR2 YFSETQ. In nucleotides, the CDR3 is TGCGCCAGCAGCCTCAACCCTAAAACGACAGGGGAAGACTACGAGCAGTACTTC. This sequence encodes CASSLNPKTTGEDYEQYF.

This chain uses TRBV27 with TRBJ1-4; TRBD1 matches 9 bases. The germline CDR1 and CDR2 sequences are MNHEY and SMNVEV (reference sequence). This CDR3 has 14 residues. With V trimmed by 3 bases and J by 8 bases, 4 bases remained unmatched. CDR3 in amino acids: CASSLATGGEKLFF. Here the CDR3 DNA reads TGTGCCAGCAGTTTGGCTACAGGGGGCGAAAAACTGTTTTTT.

The chain links TRBV25-1 to TRBJ1-1; no reliable D call. This CDR3 contains 16 residues. V lost 3 bases and J lost 3, with 17 bases in between. The germline V gene encodes CDR1 MGHDK and CDR2 SYGVNS. In nucleotides, the CDR3 is TGTGCCAGCAGTGACCATATCGAGGGAGAGCACACTGAAGCTTTCTTT. Its protein product is CASSDHIEGEHTEAFF.

The chain couples TRBV4-2 to TRBJ1-4, with 7 bases that match TRBD1. J gave up 1 base and V 1 base, and 15 bases lay outside the gene matches. The CDR3 extends over 20 amino acids. Germline values: CDR1 LGHNA, CDR2 YNFKEQ. The CDR3 is CASSQAPRLRGARTNEKLFF. CDR3 in DNA: TGTGCCAGCAGCCAAGCCCCCCGCCTCAGGGGGGCACGAACTAATGAAAAACTGTTTTTT.